This T cell receptor beta chain was sequenced during a study of cytomegalovirus exposure and HLA in healthy donors. TCRdb keeps only in-frame clones here, not all; method: immunoSEQ multiplex PCR. The sample carries over 110,000 clones, approximately 85% recorded once. CDR1 MNHEY and CDR2 SVGAGI come from the germline V gene. The germline V and J ends were trimmed by 6 bases and 5 bases, with 7 bases remaining between them. This CDR3 region has 11 residues. The specimen sequenced was PBMCs. The clonotype was recovered from a woman in her 30s in good health and CMV-seronegative. V usage is TRBV6-5 and J usage is TRBJ2-5; no firm D call. For the CDR3, the DNA is TGTGCCAGCAGGGTCGGGGAGACCCAGTACTTC. It translates to CASRVGETQYF.